This note documents a single T cell receptor beta chain sequence. The data were taken from a study of technical replicates of blood from several donors. CDR1 MNHNS and CDR2 SASEGT come from the germline V gene. The length of the CDR3 is 14 residues. V was clipped by 2 bases and J by 2 bases, with 9 bases between them. Sequencing used immunoSEQ multiplex PCR; TCRdb keeps in-frame clones, though not all of them. Here the sample spans approximately 64,000 clones, approximately 83% being singletons. Source material: PBMCs. The rearrangement joins TRBV6-1 to TRBJ1-1, with D possibly TRBD1 on 5 matching bases. The TCR was taken from a human donor in good health. Some clones in this sample may be carry-over from other donors' samples. CDR3 in amino acids: CASSERRGNTEAFF. CDR3 bases: TGTGCCAGCAGTGAAAGAAGGGGAAACACTGAAGCTTTCTTT.